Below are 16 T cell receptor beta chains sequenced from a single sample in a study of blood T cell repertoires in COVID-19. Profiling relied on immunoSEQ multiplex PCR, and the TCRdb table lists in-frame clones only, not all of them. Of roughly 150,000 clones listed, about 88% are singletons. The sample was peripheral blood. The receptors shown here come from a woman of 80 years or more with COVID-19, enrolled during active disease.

This CDR3 is CASSGLYNEQFF. The DNA for the CDR3 is TGTGCCAGCAGCGGACTGTACAATGAGCAGTTCTTC. The chain couples TRBV7-2 to TRBJ2-1; TRBD2 is a possible D gene (5 bases). This CDR3 is built from 12 residues. CDR1 is SGHTA, CDR2 FQGNSA, per germline. V dropped 5 bases and J dropped 4 bases, with 6 bases sitting between them.

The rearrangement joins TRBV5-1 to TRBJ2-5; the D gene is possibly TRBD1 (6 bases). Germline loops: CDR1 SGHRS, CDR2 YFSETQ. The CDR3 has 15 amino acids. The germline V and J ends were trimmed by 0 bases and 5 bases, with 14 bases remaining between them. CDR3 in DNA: TGCGCCAGCAGCTTGGGCACAGGGATACGGGAGACCCAGTACTTC. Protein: CASSLGTGIRETQYF.

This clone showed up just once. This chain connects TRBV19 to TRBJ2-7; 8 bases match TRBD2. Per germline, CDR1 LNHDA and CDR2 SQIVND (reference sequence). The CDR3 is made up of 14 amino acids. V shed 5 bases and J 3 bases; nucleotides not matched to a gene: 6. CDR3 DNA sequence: TGTGCCAGTAGTTCGGGAGGGAGTAGCTACGAGCAGTACTTC. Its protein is CASSSGGSSYEQYF.

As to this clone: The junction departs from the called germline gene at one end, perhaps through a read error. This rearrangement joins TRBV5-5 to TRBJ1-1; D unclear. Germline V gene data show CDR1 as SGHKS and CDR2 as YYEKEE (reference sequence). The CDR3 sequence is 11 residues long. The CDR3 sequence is CASSLDTEAFF. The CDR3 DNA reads TGTGCCAGCAGCTTGGACACGGAAGCTTTCTTT.

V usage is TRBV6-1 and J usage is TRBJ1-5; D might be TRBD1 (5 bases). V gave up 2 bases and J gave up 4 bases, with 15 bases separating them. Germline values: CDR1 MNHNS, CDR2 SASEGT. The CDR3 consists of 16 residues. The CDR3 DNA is TGTGCCAGCAGTGAACTGGTAGGGGCTAGTAATCAGCCCCAGCATTTT. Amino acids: CASSELVGASNQPQHF.

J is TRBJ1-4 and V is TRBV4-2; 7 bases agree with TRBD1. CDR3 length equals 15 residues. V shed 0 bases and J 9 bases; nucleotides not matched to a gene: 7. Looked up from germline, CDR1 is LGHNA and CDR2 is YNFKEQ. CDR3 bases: TGTGCCAGCAGCCAAGATGAACAGGGGAGAAAAAAACTGTTTTTT. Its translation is CASSQDEQGRKKLFF.

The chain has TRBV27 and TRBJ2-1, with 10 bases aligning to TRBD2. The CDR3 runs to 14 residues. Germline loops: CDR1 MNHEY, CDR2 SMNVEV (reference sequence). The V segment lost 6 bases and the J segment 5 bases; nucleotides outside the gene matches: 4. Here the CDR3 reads CASRQGLADNEQFF. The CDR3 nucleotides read TGTGCCAGCAGACAAGGACTAGCGGACAATGAGCAGTTCTTC.

CDR3 amino acids: CASSSTWTGERAGYTF. The DNA of the CDR3 is TGTGCCAGCAGTTCTACCTGGACAGGGGAAAGGGCTGGCTACACCTTC. The chain has TRBV28 and TRBJ1-2, with TRBD1 matching 9 bases. The J segment lost 7 bases and the V segment lost 4 bases, leaving 13 bases of the junction unmatched. Germline values: CDR1 MDHEN, CDR2 SYDVKM. The CDR3 runs 16 residues.

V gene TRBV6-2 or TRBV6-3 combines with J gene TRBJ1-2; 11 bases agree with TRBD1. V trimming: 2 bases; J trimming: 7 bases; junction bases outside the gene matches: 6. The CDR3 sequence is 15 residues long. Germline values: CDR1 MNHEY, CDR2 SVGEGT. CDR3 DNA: TGTGCCAGCAGTTACACCGGGACAGGGGGACTTGGCTACACCTTC. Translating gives CASSYTGTGGLGYTF.

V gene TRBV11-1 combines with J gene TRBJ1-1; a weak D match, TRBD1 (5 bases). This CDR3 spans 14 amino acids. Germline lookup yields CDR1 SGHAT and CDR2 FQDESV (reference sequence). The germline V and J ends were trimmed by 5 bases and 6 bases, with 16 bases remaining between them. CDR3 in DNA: TGTGCCAGCAGCGTCGAACAGGTGGGCGCTGAAGCTTTCTTT. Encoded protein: CASSVEQVGAEAFF.

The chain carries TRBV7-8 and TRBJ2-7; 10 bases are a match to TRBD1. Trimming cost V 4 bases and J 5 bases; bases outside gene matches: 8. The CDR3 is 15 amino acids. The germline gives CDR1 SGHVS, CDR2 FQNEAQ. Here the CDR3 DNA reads TGTGCCAGCAGCTACCGGGACAGGGGCATACACGAGCAGTACTTC. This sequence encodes CASSYRDRGIHEQYF.

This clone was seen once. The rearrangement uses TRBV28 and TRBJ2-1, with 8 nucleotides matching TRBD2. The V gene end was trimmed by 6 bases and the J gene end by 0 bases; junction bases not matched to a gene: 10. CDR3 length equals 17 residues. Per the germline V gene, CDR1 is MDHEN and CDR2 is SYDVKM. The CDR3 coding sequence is TGTGCCAGCAGGGAAACCGGGACTAGGAGCTCCTACAATGAGCAGTTCTTC. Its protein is CASRETGTRSSYNEQFF.

The CDR3 reads CASGQGSSGELFF. The DNA of the CDR3 is TGTGCCAGCGGACAGGGATCTTCCGGGGAGCTGTTTTTT. The J gene is TRBJ2-2, the V gene TRBV2, with 8 bases aligning to TRBD1. CDR3 length: 13 residues. J lost 6 bases, V lost 8 bases, and 5 bases had no gene match. From germline, CDR1 is SNHLY and CDR2 FYNNEI.

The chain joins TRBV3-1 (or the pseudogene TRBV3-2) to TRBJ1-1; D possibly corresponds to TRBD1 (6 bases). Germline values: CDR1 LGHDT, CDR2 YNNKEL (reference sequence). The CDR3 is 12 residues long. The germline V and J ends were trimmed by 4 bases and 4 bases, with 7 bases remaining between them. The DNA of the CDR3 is TGTGCCAGCAGCCCACAGGGCACTGAAGCTTTCTTT. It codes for CASSPQGTEAFF.

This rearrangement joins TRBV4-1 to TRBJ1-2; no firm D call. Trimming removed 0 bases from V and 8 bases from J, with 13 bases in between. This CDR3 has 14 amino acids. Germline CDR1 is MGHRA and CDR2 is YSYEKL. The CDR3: CASSQDTPGQGYTF. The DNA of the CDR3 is TGCGCCAGCAGCCAAGATACTCCAGGTCAGGGCTACACCTTC.

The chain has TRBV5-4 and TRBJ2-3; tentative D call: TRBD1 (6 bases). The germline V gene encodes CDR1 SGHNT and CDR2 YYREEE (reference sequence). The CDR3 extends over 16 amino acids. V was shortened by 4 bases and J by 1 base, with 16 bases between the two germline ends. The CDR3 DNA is TGTGCCAGCAGCCTCCGTCTAGGGGGACGCACAGATACGCAGTATTTT. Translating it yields CASSLRLGGRTDTQYF.